The clone carrying this T cell receptor beta chain came up a few times. The data belong to a study of blood T cell repertoires in COVID-19. The assay was immunoSEQ multiplex PCR, and TCRdb's table has in-frame clones only and misses some. The repertoire holds 200,000 or so clones, with approximately 84% as singletons. The receptor comes from a human donor with acute or convalescent COVID-19. The donor label of this sample is uncertain. The sequenced sample consisted of peripheral blood.

The CDR3 sequence is CASSLRQGLNEKLFF. The CDR3 nucleotides are TGTGCCAGCAGCCTACGACAGGGCTTAAATGAAAAACTGTTTTTT. The chain is built from TRBV7-9 and TRBJ1-4; 7 bases map to TRBD1. In germline, CDR1 is SEHNR, CDR2 FQNEAQ (reference sequence). CDR3 size: 15 residues. Germline trimming cut 5 bases from V and 5 bases from J; bases unmatched to any gene: 8.